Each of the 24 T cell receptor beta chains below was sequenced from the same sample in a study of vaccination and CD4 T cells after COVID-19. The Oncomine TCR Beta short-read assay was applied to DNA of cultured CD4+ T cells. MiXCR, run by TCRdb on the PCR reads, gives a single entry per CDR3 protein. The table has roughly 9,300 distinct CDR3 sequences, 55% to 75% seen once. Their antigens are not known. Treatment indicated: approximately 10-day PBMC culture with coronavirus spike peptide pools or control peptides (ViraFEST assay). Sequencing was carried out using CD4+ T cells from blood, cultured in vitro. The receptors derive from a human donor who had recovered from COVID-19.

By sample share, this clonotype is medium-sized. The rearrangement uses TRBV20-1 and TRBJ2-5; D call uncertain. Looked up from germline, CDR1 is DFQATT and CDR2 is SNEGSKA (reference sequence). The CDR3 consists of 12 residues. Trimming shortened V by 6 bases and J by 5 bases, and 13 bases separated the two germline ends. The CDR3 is CSAPSDGETQYF. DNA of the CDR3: TGCAGTGCCCCATCTGATGGGGAGACCCAGTACTTC.

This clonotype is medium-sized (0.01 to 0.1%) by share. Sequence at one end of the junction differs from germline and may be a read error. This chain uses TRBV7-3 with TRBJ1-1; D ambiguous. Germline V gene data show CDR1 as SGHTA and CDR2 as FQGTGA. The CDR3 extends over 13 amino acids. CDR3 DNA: TGTGCCAGCAGCATAACTTCGGGTACGACAGCTTTCTTT. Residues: CASSITSGTTAFF.

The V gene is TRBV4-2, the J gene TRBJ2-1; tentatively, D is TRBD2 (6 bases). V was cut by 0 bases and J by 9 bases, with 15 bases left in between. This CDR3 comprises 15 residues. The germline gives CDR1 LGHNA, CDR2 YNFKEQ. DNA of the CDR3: TGTGCCAGCAGCCAAGAGGTGGAGGGGTGGCGTGAGCAGTTCTTC. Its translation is CASSQEVEGWREQFF.

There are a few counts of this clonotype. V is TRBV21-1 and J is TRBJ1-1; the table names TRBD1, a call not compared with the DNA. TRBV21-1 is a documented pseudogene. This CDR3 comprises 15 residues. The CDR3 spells CASSDRDRGYTEAFF. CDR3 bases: TGTGCCAGCAGCGACCGGGACAGGGGTTACACTGAAGCTTTCTTT.

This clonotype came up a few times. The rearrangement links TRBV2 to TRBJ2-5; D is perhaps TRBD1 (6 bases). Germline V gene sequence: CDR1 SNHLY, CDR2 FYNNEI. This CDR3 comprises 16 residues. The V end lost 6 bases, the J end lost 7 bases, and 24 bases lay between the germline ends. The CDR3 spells CASSRQVLPGFGTQYF. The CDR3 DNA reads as TGTGCCAGCAGCCGACAGGTCCTCCCCGGTTTTGGGACCCAGTACTTC.

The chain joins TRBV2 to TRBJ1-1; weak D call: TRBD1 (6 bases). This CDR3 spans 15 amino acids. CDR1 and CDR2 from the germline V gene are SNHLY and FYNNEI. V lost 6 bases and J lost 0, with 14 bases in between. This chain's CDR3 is CASRRGDNLNTEAFF. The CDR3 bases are TGTGCCAGCAGGAGGGGGGACAATCTGAACACTGAAGCTTTCTTT. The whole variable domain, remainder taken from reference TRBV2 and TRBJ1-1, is EPEVTQTPSHQVTQMGQEVILRCVPISNHLYFYWYRQILGQKVEFLVSFYNNEISEKSEIFDDQFSVERPDGSNFTLKIRSTKLEDSAMYFCASRRGDNLNTEAFFGQGTRLTVV.

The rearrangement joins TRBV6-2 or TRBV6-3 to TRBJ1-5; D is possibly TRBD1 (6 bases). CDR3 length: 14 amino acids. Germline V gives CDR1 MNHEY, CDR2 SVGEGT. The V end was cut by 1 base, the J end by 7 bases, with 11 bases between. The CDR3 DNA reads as TGTGCCAGCAGTTACTGGGGGGCCGGCCAGCCCCAGCATTTT. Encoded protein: CASSYWGAGQPQHF.

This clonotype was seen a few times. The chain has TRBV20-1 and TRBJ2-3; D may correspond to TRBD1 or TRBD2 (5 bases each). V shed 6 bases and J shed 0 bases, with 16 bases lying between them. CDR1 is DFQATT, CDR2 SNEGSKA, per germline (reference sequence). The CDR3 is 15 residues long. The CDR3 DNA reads TGCAGTGCGTCTTGGGGGACCATGAGCACAGATACGCAGTATTTT. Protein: CSASWGTMSTDTQYF.

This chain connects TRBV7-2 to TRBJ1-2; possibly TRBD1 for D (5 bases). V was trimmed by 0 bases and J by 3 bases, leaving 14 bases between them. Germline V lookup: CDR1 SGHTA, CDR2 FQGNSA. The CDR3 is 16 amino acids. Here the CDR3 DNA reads TGTGCCAGCAGCTTAGCGGGACGCGGGACCCACTATGGCTACACCTTC. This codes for CASSLAGRGTHYGYTF.

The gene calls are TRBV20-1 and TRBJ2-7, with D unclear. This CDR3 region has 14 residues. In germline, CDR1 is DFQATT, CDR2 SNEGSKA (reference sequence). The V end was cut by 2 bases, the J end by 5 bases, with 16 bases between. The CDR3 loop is CSARHPSVPHEQYF. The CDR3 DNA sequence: TGCAGTGCTAGACACCCTAGTGTTCCCCACGAGCAGTACTTC.

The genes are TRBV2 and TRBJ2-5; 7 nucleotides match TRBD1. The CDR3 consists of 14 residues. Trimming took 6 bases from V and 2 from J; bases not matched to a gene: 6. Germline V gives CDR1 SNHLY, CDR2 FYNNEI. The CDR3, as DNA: TGTGCCAGCAGATTGACAGGGAGTCAAGAGACCCAGTACTTC. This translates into CASRLTGSQETQYF.

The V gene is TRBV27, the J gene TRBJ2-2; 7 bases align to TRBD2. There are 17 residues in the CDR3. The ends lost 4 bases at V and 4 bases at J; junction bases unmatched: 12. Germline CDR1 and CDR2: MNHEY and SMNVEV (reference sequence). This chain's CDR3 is CASSWRGTFRATGELFF. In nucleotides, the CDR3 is TGTGCCAGCAGTTGGCGGGGGACCTTCAGGGCCACCGGGGAGCTGTTTTTT.

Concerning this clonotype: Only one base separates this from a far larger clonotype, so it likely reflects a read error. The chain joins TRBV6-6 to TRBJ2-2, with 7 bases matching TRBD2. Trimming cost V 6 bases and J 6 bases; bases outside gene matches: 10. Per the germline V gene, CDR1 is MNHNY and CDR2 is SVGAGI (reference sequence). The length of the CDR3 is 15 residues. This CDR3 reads CASRAGRGSPGELFF. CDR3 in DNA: TGTGCCAGCAGAGCGGGACGGGGGTCTCCCGGGGAGCTGTTTTTT.

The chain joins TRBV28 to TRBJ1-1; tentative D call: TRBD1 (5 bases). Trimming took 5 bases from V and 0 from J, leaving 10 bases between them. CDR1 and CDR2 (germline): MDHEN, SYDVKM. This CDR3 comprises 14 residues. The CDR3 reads CASSLQGVNTEAFF. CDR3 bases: TGTGCCAGCAGTCTTCAGGGTGTGAACACTGAAGCTTTCTTT. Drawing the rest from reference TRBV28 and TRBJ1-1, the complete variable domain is DVKVTQSSRYLVKRTGEKVFLECVQDMDHENMFWYRQDPGLGLRLIYFSYDVKMKEKGDIPEGYSVSREKKERFSLILESASTNQTSMYLCASSLQGVNTEAFFGQGTRLTVV.

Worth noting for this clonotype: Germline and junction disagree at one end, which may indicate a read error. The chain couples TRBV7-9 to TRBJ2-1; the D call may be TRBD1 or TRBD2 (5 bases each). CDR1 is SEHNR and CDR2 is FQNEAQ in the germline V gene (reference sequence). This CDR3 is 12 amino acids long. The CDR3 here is CASSEGFRDPIF. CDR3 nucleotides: TGTGCCAGCAGCGAAGGGTTTCGGGACCCTATCTTC.

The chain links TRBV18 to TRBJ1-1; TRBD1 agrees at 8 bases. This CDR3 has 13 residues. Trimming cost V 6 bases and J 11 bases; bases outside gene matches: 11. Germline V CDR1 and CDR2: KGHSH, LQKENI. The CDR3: CASSQQDREVAFF. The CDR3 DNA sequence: TGTGCCAGCTCCCAACAGGACAGGGAGGTTGCTTTCTTT.

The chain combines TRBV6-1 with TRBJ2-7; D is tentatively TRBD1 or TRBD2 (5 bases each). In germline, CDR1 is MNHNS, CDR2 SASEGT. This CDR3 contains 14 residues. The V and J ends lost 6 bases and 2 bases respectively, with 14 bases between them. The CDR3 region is CASSLARGPYEQYF. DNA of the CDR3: TGTGCCAGCAGCCTCGCCCGGGGCCCCTACGAGCAGTACTTC.

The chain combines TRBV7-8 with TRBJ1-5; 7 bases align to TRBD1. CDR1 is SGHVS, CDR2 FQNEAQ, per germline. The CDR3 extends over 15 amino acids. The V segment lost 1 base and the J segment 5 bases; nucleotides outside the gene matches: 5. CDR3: CASSLDRGGDQPQHF. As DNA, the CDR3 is TGTGCCAGCAGCTTAGATAGAGGGGGCGATCAGCCCCAGCATTTT.

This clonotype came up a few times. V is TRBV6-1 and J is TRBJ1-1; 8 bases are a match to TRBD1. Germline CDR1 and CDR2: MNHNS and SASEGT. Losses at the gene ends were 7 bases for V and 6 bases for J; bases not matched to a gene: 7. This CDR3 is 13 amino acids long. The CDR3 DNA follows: TGTGCCAGCACGACCCCAGGGGGCCCTGAAGCTTTCTTT. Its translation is CASTTPGGPEAFF.

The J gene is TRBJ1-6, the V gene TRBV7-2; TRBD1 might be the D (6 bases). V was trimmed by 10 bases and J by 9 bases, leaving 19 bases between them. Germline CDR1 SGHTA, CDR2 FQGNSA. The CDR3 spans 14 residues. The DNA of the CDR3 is TGTGCCACCCGCGCTGGGGGGCCAGGTTCACCCCTCCACTTT. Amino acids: CATRAGGPGSPLHF.

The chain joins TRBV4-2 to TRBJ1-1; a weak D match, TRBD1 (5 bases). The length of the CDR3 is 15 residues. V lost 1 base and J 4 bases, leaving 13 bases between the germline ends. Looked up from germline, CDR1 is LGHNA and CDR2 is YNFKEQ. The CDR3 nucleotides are TGTGCCAGCAGCCAAGCCGGGACGCAAGTCACTGAAGCTTTCTTT. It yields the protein CASSQAGTQVTEAFF.

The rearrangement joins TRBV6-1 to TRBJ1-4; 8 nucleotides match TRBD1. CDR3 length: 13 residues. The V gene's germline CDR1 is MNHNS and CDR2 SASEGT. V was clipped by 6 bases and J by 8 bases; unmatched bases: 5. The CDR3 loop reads CASRRTGHEKLFF. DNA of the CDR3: TGTGCCAGCAGGAGGACAGGGCACGAAAAACTGTTTTTT.

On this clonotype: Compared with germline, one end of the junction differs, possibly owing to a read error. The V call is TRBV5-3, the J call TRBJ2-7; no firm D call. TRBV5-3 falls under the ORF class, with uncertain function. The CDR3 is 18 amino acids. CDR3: CASSLVADPRRPFYEQYF. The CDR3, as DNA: TGTGCCAGCAGCTTGGTGGCGGACCCCCGTCGTCCGTTCTACGAGCAGTACTTC.

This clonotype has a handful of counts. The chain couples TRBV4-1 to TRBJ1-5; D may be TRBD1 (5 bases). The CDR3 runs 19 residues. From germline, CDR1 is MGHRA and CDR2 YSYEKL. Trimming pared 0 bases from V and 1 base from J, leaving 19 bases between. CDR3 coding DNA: TGCGCCAGCAGCCAAGATCATCAGGGTGGGAGTTTAAGCAATCAGCCCCAGCATTTT. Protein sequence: CASSQDHQGGSLSNQPQHF.